What follows describes a single T cell receptor (beta chain). This sample is drawn from a study of OX40 agonist ivuxolimab in advanced cancers. Clones were sequenced by immunoSEQ multiplex PCR, and TCRdb holds only the in-frame ones, with some missing. Among fewer than 65,000 clones listed, nearly 90% were seen once. The CDR3 is made up of 13 amino acids. Germline-derived CDR1 and CDR2 are LNHDA and SQIVND (reference sequence). V lost 3 bases and J lost 13, with 18 bases in between. The TCR originated in an adult with an advanced solid tumor such as melanoma, head and neck, liver or kidney cancer. The sample was CD4+ or CD8+ T cells sorted from blood, taken in a trial of the OX40 agonist ivuxolimab. The chain recombines TRBV19 with TRBJ1-2, with TRBD1 as a possible D gene (6 bases). In nucleotides, the CDR3 is TGTGCCAGTAGTATTCAGGGGCAGACGGCGCCCACCTTC. It codes for CASSIQGQTAPTF.